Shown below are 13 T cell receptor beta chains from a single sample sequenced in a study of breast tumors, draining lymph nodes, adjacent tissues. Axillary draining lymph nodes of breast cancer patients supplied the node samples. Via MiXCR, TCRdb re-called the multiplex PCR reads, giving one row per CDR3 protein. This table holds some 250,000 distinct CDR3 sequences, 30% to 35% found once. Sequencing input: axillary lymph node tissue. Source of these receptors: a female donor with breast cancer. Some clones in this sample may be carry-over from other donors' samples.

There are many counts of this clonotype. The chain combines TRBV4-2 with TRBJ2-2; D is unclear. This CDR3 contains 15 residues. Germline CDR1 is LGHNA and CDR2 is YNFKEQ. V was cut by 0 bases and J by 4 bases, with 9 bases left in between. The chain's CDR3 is CASSQDTRSTGELFF. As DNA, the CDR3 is TGTGCCAGCAGCCAAGATACCAGATCCACCGGGGAGCTGTTTTTT.

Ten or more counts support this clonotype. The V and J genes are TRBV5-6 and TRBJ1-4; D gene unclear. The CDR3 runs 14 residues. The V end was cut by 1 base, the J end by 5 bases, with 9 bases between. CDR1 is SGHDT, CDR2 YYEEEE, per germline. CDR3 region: CASSLTTGNEKLFF. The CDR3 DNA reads TGTGCCAGCAGCTTGACGACGGGGAATGAAAAACTGTTTTTT.

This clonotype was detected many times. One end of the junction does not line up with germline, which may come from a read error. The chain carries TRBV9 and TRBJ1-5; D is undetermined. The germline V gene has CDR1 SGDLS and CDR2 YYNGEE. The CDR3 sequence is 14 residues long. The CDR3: CASSVDGSNQPQHF. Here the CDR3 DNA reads TGCGCCAGCAGCGTGGACGGAAGCAATCAGCCCCAGCATTTT.

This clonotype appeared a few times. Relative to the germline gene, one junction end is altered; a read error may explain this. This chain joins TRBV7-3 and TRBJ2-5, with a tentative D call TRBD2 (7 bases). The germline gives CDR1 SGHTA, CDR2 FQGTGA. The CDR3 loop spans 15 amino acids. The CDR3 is CASSPGGGSYETQHF. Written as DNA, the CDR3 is TGTGCCAGCAGCCCAGGCGGGGGCAGCTATGAGACCCAGCACTTC.

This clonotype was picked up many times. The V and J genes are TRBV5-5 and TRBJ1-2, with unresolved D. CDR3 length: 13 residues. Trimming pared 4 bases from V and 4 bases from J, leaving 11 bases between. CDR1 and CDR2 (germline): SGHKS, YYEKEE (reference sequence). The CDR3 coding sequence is TGTGCCAGCAGCATGGACCAACCCTATGGCTACACCTTC. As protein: CASSMDQPYGYTF.

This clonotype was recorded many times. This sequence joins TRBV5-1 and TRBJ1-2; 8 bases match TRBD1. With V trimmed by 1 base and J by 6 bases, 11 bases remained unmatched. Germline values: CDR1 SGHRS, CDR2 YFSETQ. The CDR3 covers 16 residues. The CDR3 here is CASSLPGRQGSDGYTF. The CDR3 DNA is TGCGCCAGCAGCTTGCCCGGAAGACAGGGGTCGGATGGCTACACCTTC.

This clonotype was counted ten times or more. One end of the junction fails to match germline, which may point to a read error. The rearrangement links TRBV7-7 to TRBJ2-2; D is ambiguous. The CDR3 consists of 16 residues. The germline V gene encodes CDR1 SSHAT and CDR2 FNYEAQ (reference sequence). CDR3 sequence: CASSPPRAWDTGELFF. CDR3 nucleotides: TGTGCTAGCAGCCCCCCACGCGCCTGGGACACCGGGGAGCTGTTTTTT.

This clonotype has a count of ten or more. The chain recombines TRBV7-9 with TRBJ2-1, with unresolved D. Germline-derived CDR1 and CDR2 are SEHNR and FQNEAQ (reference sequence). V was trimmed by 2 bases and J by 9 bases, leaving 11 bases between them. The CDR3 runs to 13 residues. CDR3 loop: CASSLPRTGEQFF. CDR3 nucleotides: TGTGCCAGCAGCTTACCCAGGACGGGTGAGCAGTTCTTC.

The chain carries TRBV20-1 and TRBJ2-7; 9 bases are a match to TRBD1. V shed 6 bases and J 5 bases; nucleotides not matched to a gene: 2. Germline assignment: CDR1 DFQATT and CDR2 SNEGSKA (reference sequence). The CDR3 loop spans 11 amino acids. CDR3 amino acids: CSADRGNEQYF. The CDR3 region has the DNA TGCAGTGCGGACAGGGGAAACGAGCAGTACTTC.

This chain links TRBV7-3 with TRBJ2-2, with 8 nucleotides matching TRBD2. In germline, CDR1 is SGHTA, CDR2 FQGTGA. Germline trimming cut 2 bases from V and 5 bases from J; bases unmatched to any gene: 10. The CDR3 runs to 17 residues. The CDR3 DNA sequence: TGTGCCAGCAGCTTAGCCTCCGGGAGGGGGGAGACCGGGGAGCTGTTTTTT. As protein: CASSLASGRGETGELFF.

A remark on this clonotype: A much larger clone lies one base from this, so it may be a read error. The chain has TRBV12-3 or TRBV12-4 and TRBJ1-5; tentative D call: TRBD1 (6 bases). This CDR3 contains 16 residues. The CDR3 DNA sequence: TGTGCCAGCAGTTTAGCGGACGCGGGGGGCAATCAGCCCCAGCGTTTT. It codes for CASSLADAGGNQPQRF.

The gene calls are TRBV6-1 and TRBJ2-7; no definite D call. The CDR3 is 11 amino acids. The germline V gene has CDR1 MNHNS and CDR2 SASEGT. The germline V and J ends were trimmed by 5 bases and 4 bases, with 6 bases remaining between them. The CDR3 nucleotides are TGTGCCAGCAGTCAACTATACGAGCAGTACTTC. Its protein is CASSQLYEQYF.

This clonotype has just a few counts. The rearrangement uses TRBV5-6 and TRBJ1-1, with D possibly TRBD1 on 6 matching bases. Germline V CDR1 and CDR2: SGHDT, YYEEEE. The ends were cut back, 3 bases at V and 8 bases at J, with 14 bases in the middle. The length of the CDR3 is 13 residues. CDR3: CASSSVPGQEAFF. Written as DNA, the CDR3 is TGTGCCAGCAGCTCCGTCCCCGGACAGGAAGCTTTCTTT.